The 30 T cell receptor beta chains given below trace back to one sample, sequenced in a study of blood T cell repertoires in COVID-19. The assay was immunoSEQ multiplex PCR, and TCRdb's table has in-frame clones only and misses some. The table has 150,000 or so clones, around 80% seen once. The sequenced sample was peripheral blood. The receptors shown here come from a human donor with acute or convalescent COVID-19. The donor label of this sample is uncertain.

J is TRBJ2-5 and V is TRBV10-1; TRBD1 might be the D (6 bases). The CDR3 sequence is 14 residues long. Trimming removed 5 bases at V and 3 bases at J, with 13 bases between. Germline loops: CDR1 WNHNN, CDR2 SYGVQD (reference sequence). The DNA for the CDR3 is TGCGCCAGCAGTTCCGGACAGCTGGAAGAGACCCAGTACTTC. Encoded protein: CASSSGQLEETQYF.

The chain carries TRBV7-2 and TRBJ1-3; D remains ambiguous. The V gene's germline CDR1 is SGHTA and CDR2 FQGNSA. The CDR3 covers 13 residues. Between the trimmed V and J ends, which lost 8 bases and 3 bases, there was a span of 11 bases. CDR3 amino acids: CASAVVYGNTIYF. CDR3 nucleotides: TGTGCCAGCGCGGTGGTCTATGGAAACACCATATATTTT.

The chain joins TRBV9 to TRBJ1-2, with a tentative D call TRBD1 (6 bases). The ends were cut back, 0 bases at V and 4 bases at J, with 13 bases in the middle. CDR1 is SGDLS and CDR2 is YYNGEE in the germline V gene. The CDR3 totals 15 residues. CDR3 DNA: TGTGCCAGCAGCGTAGATGGGGGCAGGTCCTATGGCTACACCTTC. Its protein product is CASSVDGGRSYGYTF.

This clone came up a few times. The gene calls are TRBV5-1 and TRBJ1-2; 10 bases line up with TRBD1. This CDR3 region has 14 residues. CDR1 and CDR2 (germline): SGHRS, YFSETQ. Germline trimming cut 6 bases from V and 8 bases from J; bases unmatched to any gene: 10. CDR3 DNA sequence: TGCGCCAGCAATACGGGACAGGGGTTAGGGGGCTACACCTTC. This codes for CASNTGQGLGGYTF.

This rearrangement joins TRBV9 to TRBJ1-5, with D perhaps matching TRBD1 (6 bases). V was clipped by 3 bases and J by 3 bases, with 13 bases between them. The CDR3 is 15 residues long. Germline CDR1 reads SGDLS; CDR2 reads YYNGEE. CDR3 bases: TGTGCCAGCAGCGAAACCGGGACACACAATCAGCCCCAGCATTTT. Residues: CASSETGTHNQPQHF.

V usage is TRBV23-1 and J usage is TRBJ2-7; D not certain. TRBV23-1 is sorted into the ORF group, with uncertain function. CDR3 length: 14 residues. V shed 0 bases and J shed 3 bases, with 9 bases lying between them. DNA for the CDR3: TGCGCCAGCAGTCAATCGAGTCCCGACTACGAGCAGTACTTC. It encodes CASSQSSPDYEQYF.

The CDR3 coding sequence is TGTGCCAGCAGCTCCCAGGGGGTAGCTATCGGGGAGCTGTTTTTT. Residues: CASSSQGVAIGELFF. The chain is built from TRBV9 and TRBJ2-2; 7 bases map to TRBD1. Unmatched junction bases numbered 10, after V lost 4 bases and J lost 7 bases. The CDR3 spans 15 residues. The V gene's germline CDR1 is SGDLS and CDR2 YYNGEE.

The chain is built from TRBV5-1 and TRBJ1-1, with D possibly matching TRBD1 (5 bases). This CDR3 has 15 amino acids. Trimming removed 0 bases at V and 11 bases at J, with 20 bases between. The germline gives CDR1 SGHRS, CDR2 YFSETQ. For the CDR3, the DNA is TGCGCCAGCAGCTTGGCCGGCGGGGGAGCCAGCCGGGCTTTCTTT. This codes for CASSLAGGGASRAFF.

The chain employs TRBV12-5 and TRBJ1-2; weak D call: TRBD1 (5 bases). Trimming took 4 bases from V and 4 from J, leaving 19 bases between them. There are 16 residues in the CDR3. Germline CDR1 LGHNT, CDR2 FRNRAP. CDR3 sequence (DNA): TGTGCTAGTGGTTCCCACCAGGGCAGGGCTACCTATGGCTACACCTTC. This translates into CASGSHQGRATYGYTF.

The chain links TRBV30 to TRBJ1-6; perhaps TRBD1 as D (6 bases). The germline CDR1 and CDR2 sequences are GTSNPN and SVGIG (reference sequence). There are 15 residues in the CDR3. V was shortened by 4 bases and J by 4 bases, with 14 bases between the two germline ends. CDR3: CAWNTRGYYNSPLHF. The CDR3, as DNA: TGTGCCTGGAATACCAGGGGATATTATAATTCACCCCTCCACTTT.

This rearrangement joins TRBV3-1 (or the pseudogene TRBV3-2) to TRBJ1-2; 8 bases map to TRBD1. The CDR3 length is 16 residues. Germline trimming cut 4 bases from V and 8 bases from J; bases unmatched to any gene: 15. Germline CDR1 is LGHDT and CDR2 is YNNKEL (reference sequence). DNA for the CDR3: TGTGCCAGCAGCCCAAGATACAGGGGGGTGGGTGGAGGCTACACCTTC. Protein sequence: CASSPRYRGVGGGYTF.

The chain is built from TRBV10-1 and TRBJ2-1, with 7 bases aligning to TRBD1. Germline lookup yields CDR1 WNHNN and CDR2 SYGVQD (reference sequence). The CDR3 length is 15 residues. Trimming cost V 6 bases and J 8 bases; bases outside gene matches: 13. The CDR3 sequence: CASSSDRVRRYEQFF. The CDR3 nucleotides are TGCGCCAGCAGCTCCGACAGGGTAAGAAGGTATGAGCAGTTCTTC.

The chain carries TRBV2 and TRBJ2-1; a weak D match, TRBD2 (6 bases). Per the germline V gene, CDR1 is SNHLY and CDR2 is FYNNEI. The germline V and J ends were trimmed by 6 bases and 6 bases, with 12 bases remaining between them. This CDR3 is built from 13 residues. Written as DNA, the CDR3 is TGTGCCAGCAGCCCGGCGGGGATCAATGAGCAGTTCTTC. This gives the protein CASSPAGINEQFF.

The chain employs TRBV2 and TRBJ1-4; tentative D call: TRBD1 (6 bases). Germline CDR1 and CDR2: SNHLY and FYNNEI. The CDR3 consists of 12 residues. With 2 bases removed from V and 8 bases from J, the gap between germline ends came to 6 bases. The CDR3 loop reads CASSETGEKLFF. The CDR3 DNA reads TGTGCCAGCAGTGAAACAGGGGAAAAACTGTTTTTT.

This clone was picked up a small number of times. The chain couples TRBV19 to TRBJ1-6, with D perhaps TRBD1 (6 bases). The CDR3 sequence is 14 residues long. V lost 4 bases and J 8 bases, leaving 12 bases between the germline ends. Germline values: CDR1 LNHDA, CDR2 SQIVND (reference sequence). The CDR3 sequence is CASSTGEGDSPLHF. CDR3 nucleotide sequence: TGTGCCAGTAGTACCGGCGAGGGGGATTCACCCCTCCACTTT. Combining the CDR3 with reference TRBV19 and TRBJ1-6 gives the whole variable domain DGGITQSPKYLFRKEGQNVTLSCEQNLNHDAMYWYRQDPGQGLRLIYYSQIVNDFQKGDIAEGYSVSREKKESFPLTVTSAQKNPTAFYLCASSTGEGDSPLHFGNGTRLTVT.

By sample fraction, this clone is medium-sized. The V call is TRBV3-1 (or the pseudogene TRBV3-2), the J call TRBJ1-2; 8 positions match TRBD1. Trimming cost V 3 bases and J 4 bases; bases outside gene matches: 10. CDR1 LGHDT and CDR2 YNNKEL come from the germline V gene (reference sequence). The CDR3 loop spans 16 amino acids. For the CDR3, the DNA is TGTGCCAGCAGCCACCTACAGGGGGTTGTCCTCTATGGCTACACCTTC. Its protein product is CASSHLQGVVLYGYTF.

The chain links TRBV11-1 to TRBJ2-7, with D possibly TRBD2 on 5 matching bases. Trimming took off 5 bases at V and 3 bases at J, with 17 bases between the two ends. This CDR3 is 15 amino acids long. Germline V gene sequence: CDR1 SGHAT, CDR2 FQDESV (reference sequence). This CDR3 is CASSAGLGDHYEQYF. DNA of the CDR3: TGTGCCAGCAGCGCGGGTCTAGGAGACCACTACGAGCAGTACTTC.

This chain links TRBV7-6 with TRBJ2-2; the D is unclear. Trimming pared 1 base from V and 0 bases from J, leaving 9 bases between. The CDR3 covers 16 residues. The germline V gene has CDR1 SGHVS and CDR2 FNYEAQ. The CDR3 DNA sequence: TGTGCCAGCAGCTTAGGTCGGGTCGCGAACACCGGGGAGCTGTTTTTT. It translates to CASSLGRVANTGELFF.

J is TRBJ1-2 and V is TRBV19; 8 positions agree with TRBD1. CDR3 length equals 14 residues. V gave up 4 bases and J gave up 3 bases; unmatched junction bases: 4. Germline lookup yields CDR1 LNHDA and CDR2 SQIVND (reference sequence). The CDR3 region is CASSRTGSDYGYTF. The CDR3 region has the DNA TGTGCCAGTAGTAGGACAGGGTCTGACTATGGCTACACCTTC.

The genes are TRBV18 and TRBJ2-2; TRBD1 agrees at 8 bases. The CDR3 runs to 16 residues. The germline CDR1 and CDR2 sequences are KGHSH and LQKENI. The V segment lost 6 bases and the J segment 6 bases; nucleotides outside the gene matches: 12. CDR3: CASSPRGVQGAGELFF. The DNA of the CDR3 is TGTGCCAGCTCGCCAAGAGGAGTACAGGGGGCCGGGGAGCTGTTTTTT.

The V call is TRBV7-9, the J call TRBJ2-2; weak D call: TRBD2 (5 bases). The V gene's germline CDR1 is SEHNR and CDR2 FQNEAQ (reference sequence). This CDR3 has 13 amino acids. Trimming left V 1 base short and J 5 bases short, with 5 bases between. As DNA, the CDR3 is TGTGCCAGCAGCTTAGGCGGGACCGGGGAGCTGTTTTTT. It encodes CASSLGGTGELFF.

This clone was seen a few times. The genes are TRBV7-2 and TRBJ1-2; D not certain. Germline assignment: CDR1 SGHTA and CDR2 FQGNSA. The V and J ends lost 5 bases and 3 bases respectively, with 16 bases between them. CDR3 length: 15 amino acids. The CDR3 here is CASSGAIPGYYGYTF. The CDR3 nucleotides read TGTGCCAGCAGCGGAGCGATTCCGGGGTACTATGGCTACACCTTC. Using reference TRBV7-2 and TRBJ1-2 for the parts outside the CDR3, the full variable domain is GAGVSQSPSNKVTEKGKDVELRCDPISGHTALYWYRQSLGQGLEFLIYFQGNSAPDKSGLPSDRFSAERTGGSVSTLTIQRTQQEDSAVYLCASSGAIPGYYGYTFGSGTRLTVV.

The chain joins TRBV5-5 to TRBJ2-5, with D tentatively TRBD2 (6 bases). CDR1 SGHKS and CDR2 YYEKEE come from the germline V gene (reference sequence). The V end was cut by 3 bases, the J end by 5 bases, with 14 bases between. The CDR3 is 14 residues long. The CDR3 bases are TGTGCCAGCAGCTGGGGGACCGCGGGGGAGACCCAGTACTTC. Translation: CASSWGTAGETQYF.

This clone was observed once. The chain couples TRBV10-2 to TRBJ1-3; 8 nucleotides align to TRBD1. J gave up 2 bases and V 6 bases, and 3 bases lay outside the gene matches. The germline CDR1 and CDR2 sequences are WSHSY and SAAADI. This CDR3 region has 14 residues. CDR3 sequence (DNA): TGCGCCAGCAGCGCGACAGGGGCTGGAAACACCATATATTTT. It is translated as CASSATGAGNTIYF.

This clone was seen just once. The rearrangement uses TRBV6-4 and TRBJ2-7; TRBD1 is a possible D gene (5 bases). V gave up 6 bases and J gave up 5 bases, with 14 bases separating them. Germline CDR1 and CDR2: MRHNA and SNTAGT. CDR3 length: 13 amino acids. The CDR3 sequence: CASSVDSGDEQYF. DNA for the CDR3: TGTGCCAGCAGCGTCGACAGTGGCGACGAGCAGTACTTC.

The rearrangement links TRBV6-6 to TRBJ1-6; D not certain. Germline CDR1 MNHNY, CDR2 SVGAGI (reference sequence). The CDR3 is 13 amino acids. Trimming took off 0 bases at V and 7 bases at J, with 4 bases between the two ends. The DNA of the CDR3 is TGTGCCAGCAGTTACTCGCGGAATTCACCCCTCCACTTT. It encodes CASSYSRNSPLHF.

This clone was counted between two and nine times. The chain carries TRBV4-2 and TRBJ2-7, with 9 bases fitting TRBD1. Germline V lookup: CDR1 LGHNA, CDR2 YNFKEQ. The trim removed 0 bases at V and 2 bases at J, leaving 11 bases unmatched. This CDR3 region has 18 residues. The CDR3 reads CASSQERTGTGSTYEQYF. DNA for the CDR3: TGTGCCAGCAGCCAAGAAAGAACCGGGACAGGGTCAACCTACGAGCAGTACTTC.

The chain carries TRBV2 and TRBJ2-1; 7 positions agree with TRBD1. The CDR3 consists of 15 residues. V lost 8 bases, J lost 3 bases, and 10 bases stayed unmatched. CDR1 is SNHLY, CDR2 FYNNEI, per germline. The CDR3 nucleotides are TGTGCCAGCCGTTCCGGGACAGTTCTCTACAATGAGCAGTTCTTC. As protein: CASRSGTVLYNEQFF.

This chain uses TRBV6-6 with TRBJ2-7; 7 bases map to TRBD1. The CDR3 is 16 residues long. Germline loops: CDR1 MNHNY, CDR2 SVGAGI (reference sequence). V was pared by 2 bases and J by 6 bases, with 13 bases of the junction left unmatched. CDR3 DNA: TGTGCCAGCAGTTACGCCCCGGGGACAGAATATTTCGAGCAGTACTTC. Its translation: CASSYAPGTEYFEQYF.

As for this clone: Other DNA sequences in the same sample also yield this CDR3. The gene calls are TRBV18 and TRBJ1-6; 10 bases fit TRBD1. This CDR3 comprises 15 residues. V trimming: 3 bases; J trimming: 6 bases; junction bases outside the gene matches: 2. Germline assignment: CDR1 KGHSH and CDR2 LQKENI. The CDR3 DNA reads TGTGCCAGCTCACCCGGGACAGGGGTTAATTCACCCCTCCACTTT. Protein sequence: CASSPGTGVNSPLHF.